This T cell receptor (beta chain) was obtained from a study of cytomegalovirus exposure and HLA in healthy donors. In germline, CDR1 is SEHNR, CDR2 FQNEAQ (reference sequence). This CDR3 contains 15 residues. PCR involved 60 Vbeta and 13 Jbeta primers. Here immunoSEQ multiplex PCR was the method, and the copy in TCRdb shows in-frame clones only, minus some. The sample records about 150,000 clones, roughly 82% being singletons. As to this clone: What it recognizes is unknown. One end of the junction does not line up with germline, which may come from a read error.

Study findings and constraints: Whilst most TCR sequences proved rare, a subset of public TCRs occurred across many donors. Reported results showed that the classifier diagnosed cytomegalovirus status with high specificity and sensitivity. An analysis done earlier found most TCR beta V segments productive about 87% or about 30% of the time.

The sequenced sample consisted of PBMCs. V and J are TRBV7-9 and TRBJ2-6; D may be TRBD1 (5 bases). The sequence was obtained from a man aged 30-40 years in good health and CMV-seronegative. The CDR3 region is CASRGRESGANGLTF. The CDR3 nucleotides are TGTGCCAGCAGGGGCAGGGAATCTGGGGCCAACGGCCTGACTTTC.